This TCR beta chain was identified during a study of blood T cell repertoires in COVID-19. Across the whole study: The cDNA or gDNA used as material had been derived from T cells, B-cell-depleted T cells, or PBMCs.

The protocol was immunoSEQ multiplex PCR, while the TCRdb copy is restricted to in-frame clones and leaves out a portion. Of over 25,000 clones detected, 70% to 85% appear once; the ten largest clones hold about 42%. The junction had 5 bases not matched to a gene; V was cut back by 8 bases and J by 0 bases. This CDR3 spans 14 amino acids. From germline, CDR1 is MDHEN and CDR2 SYDVKM. The V call is TRBV28, the J call TRBJ2-7, with 9 bases that match TRBD2. The clonotype was recovered from a woman older than 75 with acute or convalescent COVID-19. The sample comprised peripheral blood. The CDR3 coding sequence is TGTGCCAGCTTAGAAGCGGGGGGCTCCTACGAGCAGTACTTC. Its translation is CASLEAGGSYEQYF.